Listed below are T cell receptor beta chains from one sample, sequenced in a study of T cell responses to AZD1222 COVID-19 vaccine. TCRdb keeps only in-frame clones here, not all; method: immunoSEQ multiplex PCR. The top ten hold about 1.6% of the sample, which has 150,000 or so clones, more than 90% seen once. The material sequenced was peripheral blood, taken 28 days after the second AZD1222 dose. The origin of the receptors is an adult who received the AZD1222 COVID-19 vaccine. The conserved cysteine and the conserved F or W are not part of the CDR3 here.

>13|TRBV3-1/TRBV3-2
ASSKSGLSSYEQY
>12|TRBV9
ASSAGLMTYGYT
>14|TRBV5-4
ASSNRDRLLGNTIY
>11|TRBV30
AWSFGANYGYT
>13|TRBV4-1
ASSQPFSSYNEQF
>13|TRBV24-1
ATSDPMISYNEQF
>16|TRBV30
AWRRRDRGERMNTEAF
>14|TRBV6-1
ASSEAMFGTSEKLF
>13|TRBV3-1/TRBV3-2
ASSQHRGNTGELF
>15|TRBV5-1
ASSPRGTSGNGNEQF
>12|TRBV9
ASSVDRVGYGYT
>9|TRBV12-3/TRBV12-4
ASKWGVGYT